Described below is a single TCR beta chain sequence and its context. Antigen unknown. Whereas donors were nominally healthy upon sampling, unrecorded immune exposures were probable. The PCR contained 60 Vbeta and 13 Jbeta primers. Repertoires were generated with immunoSEQ multiplex PCR, while TCRdb's copy carries only in-frame clones and drops some. The sample lists over 80,000 clones, 73% seen once, with roughly 3.5% in the top ten. The data are from a study of cytomegalovirus exposure and HLA in healthy donors. Study-level results: Researchers catalogued over 150 TCR beta chains as cytomegalovirus-associated. Common viral pathogens seemed to be connected with several of the most significant clusters, according to a later analysis. TCR beta V- and J-gene trimming was later associated with a missense DCLRE1C variant.

The CDR3 runs to 13 residues. V lost 5 bases, J lost 2 bases, and 12 bases lay in between. Germline CDR1 is SQVTM and CDR2 is ANQGSEA. This clonotype was sampled from a man aged 40-49 years in good health and CMV-seronegative. Sample: PBMCs. The chain combines TRBV29-1 with TRBJ1-2; tentative D call: TRBD1 (6 bases). As DNA, the CDR3 is TGCAGCGTTCCCAGGGGAGACAACTATGGCTACACCTTC. Encoded protein: CSVPRGDNYGYTF.